The rows below give T cell receptor beta chains drawn from one sample of a study of T cell responses to AZD1222 COVID-19 vaccine. TCRdb's table, derived via immunoSEQ multiplex PCR, lists solely in-frame clones and lacks some. The sample lists about 140,000 clones, roughly 90% seen once, with approximately 5.7% in the top ten. Sequencing used peripheral blood, obtained on day 0 of AZD1222 vaccination. All receptors derive from an adult in good health. The CDR3 runs from the conserved cysteine through the conserved F or W. D genes are given only for firm matches. Rows give clone size only sometimes, using once, few, many, or a class for an expanded clone.

cdr3_aa cdr3_nt v_call d_call j_call clone_size
CASSQPGFQRGYTF TGTGCCAGCAGCCAACCCGGATTTCAGAGGGGCTACACCTTC TRBV3-1/TRBV3-2 . TRBJ1-2 .
CASSPLPGGYEQYF TGTGCCAGCTCACCACTCCCAGGGGGCTACGAGCAGTACTTC TRBV18 TRBD1 TRBJ2-7 .
CASSSPGGWGGYTF TGTGCCAGCAGTAGCCCAGGGGGCTGGGGTGGCTACACCTTC TRBV25-1 TRBD1 TRBJ1-2 .
CASSPHPARGVQPQHF TGCGCCAGCAGCCCCCATCCGGCCAGGGGAGTTCAGCCCCAGCATTTT TRBV4-1 . TRBJ1-5 .
CASSYQGSLADTQYF TGTGCCAGCAGTTATCAAGGCAGTCTGGCAGATACGCAGTATTTT TRBV6-5 . TRBJ2-3 .
CASSYQWAGGQPQHF TGTGCCAGCAGTTACCAGTGGGCAGGGGGACAGCCCCAGCATTTT TRBV6-2/TRBV6-3 TRBD1 TRBJ1-5 .
CAISESPPGGNNEQFF TGTGCCATCAGTGAGTCCCCCCCGGGAGGGAACAATGAGCAGTTCTTC TRBV10-3 TRBD2 TRBJ2-1 .
CAISPTLNTEAFF TGTGCCATCAGTCCGACACTGAACACTGAAGCTTTCTTT TRBV10-3 . TRBJ1-1 .
CASSLLGLAVSSYEQYF TGTGCCAGCAGTTTATTAGGGCTAGCGGTCTCCTCCTACGAGCAGTACTTC TRBV28 TRBD2 TRBJ2-7 .
CASSLGTRVHEQFF TGTGCCAGCAGCTTAGGGACTAGAGTCCATGAGCAGTTCTTC TRBV11-3 TRBD2 TRBJ2-1 .
CASSPPTESYGYTF TGTGCCAGCTCACCACCGACAGAGTCCTATGGCTACACCTTC TRBV18 . TRBJ1-2 few
CASSWAASSYNSPLHF TGTGCCAGCAGTTGGGCAGCCAGCTCCTATAATTCACCCCTCCACTTT TRBV27 . TRBJ1-6 .
CASSRGSNQPQHF TGTGCCAGCAGCAGGGGAAGCAATCAGCCCCAGCATTTT TRBV28 . TRBJ1-5 .
CSVGGRQTEAFF TGCAGCGTTGGAGGCAGACAGACTGAAGCTTTCTTT TRBV29-1 . TRBJ1-1 .
CASSDRRGNTGELFF TGTGCCAGCAGTGACAGGAGAGGGAACACCGGGGAGCTGTTTTTT TRBV2 . TRBJ2-2 .
CASSQDKGWISGAAGTDTQYF TGTGCCAGCAGCCAAGATAAGGGGTGGATCAGCGGAGCAGCGGGCACAGATACGCAGTATTTT TRBV14 . TRBJ2-3 .
CSASGLAGGSMGEQYF TGCAGTGCCAGTGGACTAGCGGGAGGTTCGATGGGTGAGCAGTACTTC TRBV20-1 TRBD2 TRBJ2-7 .
CASSLSLNNEQFF TGCGCCAGCAGCTTATCCCTCAACAATGAGCAGTTCTTC TRBV5-1 . TRBJ2-1 .
CASSYSGDSSYEQYF TGTGCCAGCAGTTACTCGGGGGACTCCTCCTACGAGCAGTACTTC TRBV6-5 . TRBJ2-7 .
CASSRTANTEAFF TGTGCCAGCAGCCGTACGGCGAACACTGAAGCTTTCTTT TRBV5-5 . TRBJ1-1 .
CASSPRDTTEAFF TGTGCCAGCAGTCCACGGGACACCACTGAAGCTTTCTTT TRBV28 . TRBJ1-1 .
CASSLEKRSNYEQYF TGTGCCAGCAGCTTGGAAAAGCGGAGCAATTACGAGCAGTACTTC TRBV5-4 . TRBJ2-7 .
CASSLAILAGVSYEQYF TGTGCCAGCAGCTTAGCGATACTAGCGGGAGTAAGCTACGAGCAGTACTTC TRBV7-8 TRBD2 TRBJ2-7 .
CASSLNRNQETQYF TGCGCCAGCAGCCTCAACAGAAACCAAGAGACCCAGTACTTC TRBV5-1 . TRBJ2-5 .
CASSEFGTGRTFF TGTGCCAGCAGTGAATTCGGGACAGGGAGGACTTTCTTT TRBV6-1 TRBD1 TRBJ1-1 .
CASSLVSGEQFF TGTGCCAGCAGCTTAGTCTCCGGGGAGCAGTTCTTC TRBV7-8 . TRBJ2-1 .
CASSRTGDEAYEQYF TGTGCCAGCAGCCGGACCGGGGATGAGGCCTACGAGCAGTACTTC TRBV9 . TRBJ2-7 .
CASSSLGTVGGQFF TGTGCCAGCAGTTCCCTGGGGACCGTCGGAGGGCAGTTCTTC TRBV28 . TRBJ2-1 .
CASSPIQGKQYF TGTGCCAGCAGCCCAATCCAGGGTAAGCAGTACTTC TRBV2 . TRBJ2-7 .
CASSGTSGSYNEQFF TGTGCCAGCTCCGGGACTAGCGGGAGCTACAATGAGCAGTTCTTC TRBV6-4 TRBD2 TRBJ2-1 .
CAWSVDRWMDSVNTEAFF TGTGCCTGGAGTGTCGACAGGTGGATGGACAGTGTGAACACTGAAGCTTTCTTT TRBV30 . TRBJ1-1 .
CASSQKNTGELFF TGTGCCAGCAGTCAAAAAAACACCGGGGAGCTGTTTTTT TRBV25-1 . TRBJ2-2 .
CASSPSGSHGDTQYF TGTGCCAGCAGCCCGAGCGGGAGCCACGGGGATACGCAGTATTTT TRBV7-2 TRBD2 TRBJ2-3 .
CAIRIGLAEYNEQFF TGTGCCATCAGGATCGGACTAGCGGAATACAATGAGCAGTTCTTC TRBV10-3 TRBD2 TRBJ2-1 .
CASSDPLDSVLVNTEAFF TGTGCCAGCAGCGACCCCCTTGACAGCGTTTTGGTGAACACTGAAGCTTTCTTT TRBV2 . TRBJ1-1 .
CASSPEGQGGYEQYF TGTGCCAGCAGCCCCGAAGGACAGGGTGGCTACGAGCAGTACTTC TRBV7-9 TRBD1 TRBJ2-7 once
CATSDPNTEAFF TGTGCCACCAGTGACCCTAACACTGAAGCTTTCTTT TRBV24-1 . TRBJ1-1 .